Listed below are T cell receptor beta chains from one sample, sequenced in a study of cytomegalovirus exposure and HLA in healthy donors. Clones were sequenced by immunoSEQ multiplex PCR, and TCRdb holds only the in-frame ones, with some missing. This repertoire shows about 120,000 clones, around 80% found once; its top ten account for approximately 4.3%. The material sequenced was PBMCs. These receptors were taken from a man younger than 45 in good health and CMV-seropositive. Each CDR3 is given with its conserved first and last residue. Each record gives: D gene, clone size, V gene, J gene, CDR3 DNA, CDR3 protein. A D gene is named only where the DNA matches it firmly. Not all rows give a size; the values are once, few, many and, for expanded clones, a class.

d_call: TRBD1
clone_size: NA
v_call: TRBV10-3
j_call: TRBJ2-7
cdr3_nt: TGTGCCATCAAGGGGGGACAGGGGTCAGCCTACGAGCAGTACTTC
cdr3_aa: CAIKGGQGSAYEQYF

d_call: TRBD1
clone_size: once
v_call: TRBV15
j_call: TRBJ2-7
cdr3_nt: TGTGCCGCCACATGGGACAGGGGCCACGAGCAGTACTTC
cdr3_aa: CAATWDRGHEQYF

d_call: NA
clone_size: NA
v_call: TRBV7-7
j_call: TRBJ2-2
cdr3_nt: TGTGCTAGCAGCTTAAAAGCGCCGGGTGGCGGGGAGCTGTTTTTT
cdr3_aa: CASSLKAPGGGELFF

d_call: TRBD1
clone_size: NA
v_call: TRBV7-3
j_call: TRBJ1-1
cdr3_nt: TGTGCCAGCAGCATCAGGGGGAGCACTGAAGCTTTCTTT
cdr3_aa: CASSIRGSTEAFF

d_call: NA
clone_size: NA
v_call: TRBV7-9
j_call: TRBJ2-2
cdr3_nt: TGTGCCAGCAGCTTAGTGTTAGCCAGCACCGGGGAGCTGTTTTTT
cdr3_aa: CASSLVLASTGELFF

d_call: TRBD1
clone_size: few
v_call: TRBV28
j_call: TRBJ2-7
cdr3_nt: TGTGCCAGCAGACCCGGGACAGGGCGTGTCGAGCAGTACTTC
cdr3_aa: CASRPGTGRVEQYF

d_call: TRBD1
clone_size: once
v_call: TRBV27
j_call: TRBJ2-2
cdr3_nt: TGTGCCAGCAGTTTTGACAGGGTGTCCACCGGGGAGCTGTTTTTT
cdr3_aa: CASSFDRVSTGELFF

d_call: TRBD2
clone_size: NA
v_call: TRBV7-7
j_call: TRBJ2-3
cdr3_nt: TGTGCTAGCAGCCCGAGGACTAGCGGGGGGCTTAATACGCAGTATTTT
cdr3_aa: CASSPRTSGGLNTQYF

d_call: NA
clone_size: NA
v_call: TRBV5-1
j_call: TRBJ2-7
cdr3_nt: TGCGCCAGCAGCTTGGGGCCAGTGTATTACGAGCAGTACTTC
cdr3_aa: CASSLGPVYYEQYF

d_call: NA
clone_size: NA
v_call: TRBV18
j_call: TRBJ2-3
cdr3_nt: TGTGCCAGCTCGGTGAGAAGTCAGGGTACGCAGTATTTT
cdr3_aa: CASSVRSQGTQYF

d_call: TRBD2
clone_size: NA
v_call: TRBV11-2
j_call: TRBJ2-7
cdr3_nt: TGTGCCAGCAGCTCCTCGACGGTAGCGGGGTACGAGCAGTACTTC
cdr3_aa: CASSSSTVAGYEQYF

d_call: TRBD1
clone_size: NA
v_call: TRBV28
j_call: TRBJ1-4
cdr3_nt: TGTGCCAGCAGTTTGAGTTTGGACAGGGACGGGGGTGAAAAACTGTTTTTT
cdr3_aa: CASSLSLDRDGGEKLFF

d_call: TRBD1
clone_size: NA
v_call: TRBV7-2
j_call: TRBJ1-5
cdr3_nt: TGTGCCAGCAGCGCAAACAGGGGCCAGCCCCAGCATTTT
cdr3_aa: CASSANRGQPQHF

d_call: TRBD1
clone_size: NA
v_call: TRBV11-2
j_call: TRBJ1-2
cdr3_nt: TGTGCCAGCAGCTTAGAAGGACAGGGCTATGGCTACACTTTC
cdr3_aa: CASSLEGQGYGYTF

d_call: TRBD2
clone_size: NA
v_call: TRBV6-5
j_call: TRBJ2-5
cdr3_nt: TGTGCCAGCGGGCGGGGGGGCTTCCAAGAGACCCAGTACTTC
cdr3_aa: CASGRGGFQETQYF

d_call: NA
clone_size: NA
v_call: TRBV29-1
j_call: TRBJ2-3
cdr3_nt: TGCAGCGTTGAAAGGGGCCGGTATGCAGATACGCAGTATTTT
cdr3_aa: CSVERGRYADTQYF

d_call: TRBD2
clone_size: NA
v_call: TRBV7-2
j_call: TRBJ2-1
cdr3_nt: TGTGCCAGCAGCCGGGGGGGGTCCTACAATGAGCAGTTCTTC
cdr3_aa: CASSRGGSYNEQFF

d_call: TRBD1
clone_size: NA
v_call: TRBV5-1
j_call: TRBJ2-7
cdr3_nt: TGCGCCAGCAGCCAACCGGAGACAGGGACCTACGAGCAGTACTTC
cdr3_aa: CASSQPETGTYEQYF

d_call: NA
clone_size: NA
v_call: TRBV14
j_call: TRBJ2-4
cdr3_nt: TGTGCCAGCAGCAATACGAAAGGGGGGGGAGCCAAAAACATTCAGTACTTC
cdr3_aa: CASSNTKGGGAKNIQYF

d_call: NA
clone_size: NA
v_call: TRBV5-1
j_call: TRBJ1-1
cdr3_nt: TGCGCCAGCAGCACGGAGGGGCTGACGGCGAACACTGAAGCTTTCTTT
cdr3_aa: CASSTEGLTANTEAFF

d_call: NA
clone_size: NA
v_call: TRBV2
j_call: TRBJ2-6
cdr3_nt: TGTGCCAGCAGTGACAGTCGGAGGAGTGGGGCCAACGTCCTGACTTTC
cdr3_aa: CASSDSRRSGANVLTF

d_call: NA
clone_size: NA
v_call: TRBV2
j_call: TRBJ2-3
cdr3_nt: TGTGCCAGCAGCGCGGATGGTGATACGCAGTATTTT
cdr3_aa: CASSADGDTQYF

d_call: NA
clone_size: NA
v_call: TRBV6-6
j_call: TRBJ2-2
cdr3_nt: TGTGCCACCGCCTACGGCAGGGGAGAGACCGGGGAGCTGTTTTTT
cdr3_aa: CATAYGRGETGELFF

d_call: NA
clone_size: NA
v_call: TRBV19
j_call: TRBJ1-5
cdr3_nt: TGTGCCAGTAGTATATTTCAGGGGCCGGGACCGGATCAGCCCCAGCATTTT
cdr3_aa: CASSIFQGPGPDQPQHF

d_call: NA
clone_size: NA
v_call: TRBV29-1
j_call: TRBJ2-2
cdr3_nt: TGCAGCTACCTCACCAACAGGGAGACCGGGGAGCTGTTTTTT
cdr3_aa: CSYLTNRETGELFF

d_call: NA
clone_size: NA
v_call: TRBV7-2
j_call: TRBJ2-1
cdr3_nt: TGTGCCAGCAGCTTAGTACTCAGCGGAGAGCAGTTCTTC
cdr3_aa: CASSLVLSGEQFF

d_call: TRBD1
clone_size: NA
v_call: TRBV7-9
j_call: TRBJ1-6
cdr3_nt: TGTGCCAGCAGCCGGGGACAGTTATCACCCCTCCACTTT
cdr3_aa: CASSRGQLSPLHF

d_call: NA
clone_size: NA
v_call: TRBV11-2
j_call: TRBJ2-1
cdr3_nt: TGTGCCAGCAGCCCCGGTTATTACAATGAGCAGTTCTTC
cdr3_aa: CASSPGYYNEQFF

d_call: TRBD2
clone_size: NA
v_call: TRBV7-6
j_call: TRBJ2-1
cdr3_nt: TGTGCCAGCAGCTTTTCCGGGACTAGTCCCAATGAGCAGTTCTTC
cdr3_aa: CASSFSGTSPNEQFF

d_call: TRBD1
clone_size: NA
v_call: TRBV11-2
j_call: TRBJ1-5
cdr3_nt: TGTGCCAGCAGCGCGACAGGGTTCGGGAATCAGCCCCAGCATTTT
cdr3_aa: CASSATGFGNQPQHF

d_call: NA
clone_size: NA
v_call: TRBV5-6
j_call: TRBJ2-3
cdr3_nt: TGTGCCAGCAGCTTGGCCGGTCTAGAGAGCACAGATACGCAGTATTTT
cdr3_aa: CASSLAGLESTDTQYF

d_call: NA
clone_size: NA
v_call: TRBV4-2
j_call: TRBJ2-7
cdr3_nt: TGTGCCAGCAGCCAAGTGGGAGAGTACGAGCAGTACTTC
cdr3_aa: CASSQVGEYEQYF

d_call: NA
clone_size: NA
v_call: TRBV28
j_call: TRBJ2-7
cdr3_nt: TGTGCCAGCACCCTAATGGCAGGGGTGTTCTACGAGCAGTACTTC
cdr3_aa: CASTLMAGVFYEQYF

d_call: NA
clone_size: NA
v_call: TRBV23-1
j_call: TRBJ2-6
cdr3_nt: TGCGCCAGCAGTCGGGCCAGGGGGAGGACTGGGGCCAACGTCCTGACTTTC
cdr3_aa: CASSRARGRTGANVLTF

d_call: NA
clone_size: NA
v_call: TRBV4-2
j_call: TRBJ2-7
cdr3_nt: TGTGCCAGCAGCCAAGATTACAAGCGGAGGAGCTCCTACGAGCAGTACTTC
cdr3_aa: CASSQDYKRRSSYEQYF

d_call: TRBD1
clone_size: NA
v_call: TRBV19
j_call: TRBJ2-5
cdr3_nt: TGTGCCAGTAGTACCCGGACAGGGGGCGGGGAAGAGACCCAGTACTTC
cdr3_aa: CASSTRTGGGEETQYF

d_call: NA
clone_size: NA
v_call: TRBV15
j_call: TRBJ2-7
cdr3_nt: TGTGCCACCAGCAGAGATAGAACTAGGGTTGATTCCGAGCAGTACTTC
cdr3_aa: CATSRDRTRVDSEQYF

d_call: NA
clone_size: NA
v_call: TRBV18
j_call: TRBJ2-7
cdr3_nt: TGTGCCAGCTCACCACCGAGTACGGTCTCCTACGAGCAGTACTTC
cdr3_aa: CASSPPSTVSYEQYF

d_call: TRBD1
clone_size: NA
v_call: TRBV7-2
j_call: TRBJ1-2
cdr3_nt: TGTGCCAGCAGCTTGGCCGGGACAGGGAATGGCTACACCTTC
cdr3_aa: CASSLAGTGNGYTF

d_call: TRBD1
clone_size: NA
v_call: TRBV19
j_call: TRBJ1-2
cdr3_nt: TGTGCCAGTAGCAACAGGGGGCAGGGGGACTATGGCTACACCTTC
cdr3_aa: CASSNRGQGDYGYTF

d_call: NA
clone_size: NA
v_call: TRBV5-8
j_call: TRBJ1-2
cdr3_nt: TGTGCCAGCAGCTTGTACACACCTAGCTATGGCTACACCTTC
cdr3_aa: CASSLYTPSYGYTF

d_call: TRBD1
clone_size: NA
v_call: TRBV9
j_call: TRBJ2-4
cdr3_nt: TGTGCCAGCAGCGGGGACAGTCGGGACATTCAGTACTTC
cdr3_aa: CASSGDSRDIQYF

d_call: NA
clone_size: NA
v_call: TRBV4-3
j_call: TRBJ2-7
cdr3_nt: TGCGCCAGCAGCCAAGCAGGGTCCTACGAGCAGTACTTC
cdr3_aa: CASSQAGSYEQYF

d_call: TRBD1
clone_size: NA
v_call: TRBV19
j_call: TRBJ2-7
cdr3_nt: TGTGCCAGTAAAGTAGGGGACAGTACCTACGAGCAGTACTTC
cdr3_aa: CASKVGDSTYEQYF

d_call: TRBD1
clone_size: NA
v_call: TRBV7-2
j_call: TRBJ2-2
cdr3_nt: TGTGCCAGCAGCTTAGGAGGGGGCGGGAACACCGGGGAGCTGTTTTTT
cdr3_aa: CASSLGGGGNTGELFF

d_call: TRBD1
clone_size: NA
v_call: TRBV15
j_call: TRBJ2-1
cdr3_nt: TGTGCCACCAGCAGAGATCTCGGGCAGGGGGCGGGAAGGGAGCAGTTCTTC
cdr3_aa: CATSRDLGQGAGREQFF

d_call: NA
clone_size: few
v_call: TRBV11-3
j_call: TRBJ2-1
cdr3_nt: TGTGCCAGCAGCCCCAGGCTCGCCTCCTACAATGAGCAGTTCTTC
cdr3_aa: CASSPRLASYNEQFF

d_call: TRBD1
clone_size: NA
v_call: TRBV27
j_call: TRBJ2-7
cdr3_nt: TGTGCCAGCAGTGGACGGCAGGGGGCCTACGAGCAGTACTTC
cdr3_aa: CASSGRQGAYEQYF

d_call: TRBD1
clone_size: NA
v_call: TRBV9
j_call: TRBJ1-1
cdr3_nt: TGTGCCAGCAGCGCAACAGGGGTTTTAAACACTGAAGCTTTCTTT
cdr3_aa: CASSATGVLNTEAFF

d_call: TRBD1
clone_size: NA
v_call: TRBV6-6
j_call: TRBJ1-2
cdr3_nt: TGTGCCAGCAGTACGATAGGACAGGCTAACTATGGCTACACCTTC
cdr3_aa: CASSTIGQANYGYTF

d_call: TRBD1
clone_size: NA
v_call: TRBV10-3
j_call: TRBJ2-7
cdr3_nt: TGTGCCATCAGTGTTCCAGGGGGCCTCAACTCCTACGAGCAGTACTTC
cdr3_aa: CAISVPGGLNSYEQYF

d_call: TRBD1
clone_size: NA
v_call: TRBV2
j_call: TRBJ1-1
cdr3_nt: TGTGCCAGCATGGGTTGGGGGGACAGGGCATTATCAGCTTTCTTT
cdr3_aa: CASMGWGDRALSAFF